This T cell receptor beta chain emerged from a study of quantifying T cell responses using KT2 cells. Study-level background: RNA was reverse transcribed with TCR alpha and beta constant-region primers. Findings of the study overall: Even the lowest spike-in, about one KT2 cell per 100,000 PBMC, yielded detectable KT2 sequences.

Remarks on this clonotype: What it binds is unknown.

Fixed numbers of PBMC received varying amounts of KT2 cells. The cDNA 3' end received a ligated oligonucleotide with a UMI. The first PCR ran three to four cycles with an equimolar RC1.1 and RC1.2 beta primer mix. Starting with the second PCR, alpha and beta TCR chains went through separate processing. TCRdb passed the UMI-ligation and nested PCR reads through MiXCR, listing each CDR3 protein once. Among approximately 41,000 distinct CDR3 sequences listed, over 15% were seen once. Trimming stripped 6 bases from V and 6 bases from J, with 18 bases between. The CDR3 contains 14 residues. The TCR originated in a human donor. The V call is TRBV12-3 or TRBV12-4, the J call TRBJ2-7; TRBD1 is a possible D gene (5 bases). What was sequenced was PBMCs spiked with cells of the T cell clone KT2. For the CDR3, the DNA is TGTGCCAGCAGATCTATCAGGGCCGGCCGCGAGCAGTACTTC. It specifies CASRSIRAGREQYF.